This passage covers 8 T cell receptor beta chains from one sample sequenced in a study of control samples from healthy donors and cancer patients (dated by TCRdb to 2018 to 2020). Library preparation employed the immunoSEQ multiplex PCR assay. TCRdb holds this immuneACCESS table with in-frame rearrangements only. Some clones are missing; in checked studies, unresolved V genes explain under half, and the rest has no known cause. The sample table shows 210,000 or so clones, and over 80% are seen once. Approximately 1.8% of the sample lies in the top ten. Sequencing input: blood. Every receptor here comes from a man aged 25 to 40 in good health.

This chain joins TRBV12-5 and TRBJ1-4, with D perhaps TRBD1 (6 bases). There are 18 residues in the CDR3. V was shortened by 5 bases and J by 7 bases, with 26 bases between the two germline ends. Germline CDR1 reads LGHNT; CDR2 reads FRNRAP. CDR3 nucleotide sequence: TGTGCTAGTGGTCCATCGCCGCAGGGGCGGGTTCTCGGTGAAAAACTGTTTTTT. Translation: CASGPSPQGRVLGEKLFF.

V gene TRBV27 combines with J gene TRBJ1-2; D is perhaps TRBD1 (6 bases). The CDR3 sequence is 14 residues long. V lost 3 bases to trimming and J lost 2 bases, with 10 bases between them. The germline gives CDR1 MNHEY, CDR2 SMNVEV (reference sequence). The CDR3 loop is CASSLAGANYGYTF. The DNA for the CDR3 is TGTGCCAGCAGTTTGGCAGGGGCAAACTATGGCTACACCTTC.

The chain has TRBV20-1 and TRBJ2-7; D is possibly TRBD1 or TRBD2 (5 bases each). The CDR3 sequence is 15 residues long. CDR1 and CDR2 from the germline V gene are DFQATT and SNEGSKA (reference sequence). V was shortened by 3 bases and J by 0 bases, with 15 bases between the two germline ends. Written as DNA, the CDR3 is TGCAGTGCTAGTTCTTACGGGGCTAGCTCCTACGAGCAGTACTTC. Translated: CSASSYGASSYEQYF.

The V call is TRBV28, the J call TRBJ1-4; no clear D gene. The CDR3 is 15 residues long. V gave up 6 bases and J gave up 5 bases, with 16 bases separating them. Germline lookup yields CDR1 MDHEN and CDR2 SYDVKM. The CDR3 DNA reads TGTGCCAGCAGGCGTTCGTTGGCTTTGAATGAAAAACTGTTTTTT. It specifies CASRRSLALNEKLFF.

This chain links TRBV25-1 with TRBJ1-2, with TRBD1 matching over 10 bases. With 8 bases clipped from V and 4 bases from J, the junction kept 4 bases outside the gene matches. The germline gives CDR1 MGHDK, CDR2 SYGVNS. The CDR3 is 13 amino acids. CDR3 in amino acids: CASCGTGAYGYTF. The CDR3 nucleotides are TGTGCCAGCTGTGGGACAGGGGCCTATGGCTACACCTTC.

This chain links TRBV4-2 with TRBJ2-7; D gene uncertain. Deletions cut 5 bases from V and 0 bases from J, with 8 bases between. The V gene's germline CDR1 is LGHNA and CDR2 YNFKEQ. The CDR3 runs 13 residues. CDR3 bases: TGTGCCAGCAGCAACCCTCCCTCCTACGAGCAGTACTTC. This gives the protein CASSNPPSYEQYF.

The chain couples TRBV30 to TRBJ1-1, with TRBD1 as a possible D gene (5 bases). The ends were cut back, 2 bases at V and 4 bases at J, with 14 bases in the middle. The CDR3 has 14 amino acids. Germline V gives CDR1 GTSNPN, CDR2 SVGIG (reference sequence). Here the CDR3 reads CAWSYRPVGTEAFF. The CDR3 DNA sequence: TGTGCCTGGAGTTACAGGCCCGTAGGCACTGAAGCTTTCTTT.

The V gene is TRBV19, the J gene TRBJ2-7, with 9 bases aligning to TRBD2. V shed 5 bases and J 0 bases; nucleotides not matched to a gene: 5. The CDR3 loop spans 15 amino acids. Germline CDR1 reads LNHDA; CDR2 reads SQIVND (reference sequence). CDR3 loop: CASSRIAGVSYEQYF. The CDR3 nucleotides are TGTGCCAGTAGTCGGATAGCGGGGGTCTCCTACGAGCAGTACTTC. The variable domain in full, completed from reference TRBV19 and TRBJ2-7, reads DGGITQSPKYLFRKEGQNVTLSCEQNLNHDAMYWYRQDPGQGLRLIYYSQIVNDFQKGDIAEGYSVSREKKESFPLTVTSAQKNPTAFYLCASSRIAGVSYEQYFGPGTRLTVT.